This paragraph covers one T cell receptor (beta chain) sequence. Germline V gene lookup returns CDR1 KGHDR and CDR2 SFDVKD. V lost 0 bases and J 4 bases, leaving 12 bases between the germline ends. The CDR3 extends over 16 amino acids. The data were obtained in a study of response to subunit inactivated influenza vaccine. TCRdb re-called the RT-PCR reads through MiXCR, storing one row per CDR3 protein. The sample consists of fewer than 750,000 distinct CDR3 sequences, 12% to 15% of them appearing once. The sequence came from a man in his forties or fifties who received an inactivated influenza vaccine. The material sequenced was PBMCs from blood, taken less than 13 days after vaccination. The chain carries TRBV24-1 and TRBJ2-1; maybe TRBD1 (6 bases). In nucleotides, the CDR3 is TGTGCCACCAGTGATTTGCGGCAGGGGAATTACAATGAGCAGTTCTTC. It is translated as CATSDLRQGNYNEQFF.